The present T cell receptor beta chain was sequenced within a study of human T cells and chemical hapten exposure. Study-wide context: Sensitization involved placing 2% DPC onto a roughly 2 cm by roughly 2 cm region of upper inner arm skin. Per-sample TCR yield variation was attributed mainly to small pooled library volume differences.

One entry per CDR3 protein results from TCRdb running MiXCR on the RACE reads. The sample consists of 65,000 to 95,000 distinct CDR3 sequences, about 10% of them appearing once. This clonotype occurred many times. As for time point: patch test 1, 2 weeks after DPC sensitization. This sample's treatment: therapeutic diphenylcyclopropenone sensitization with weekly scalp DPC. Sequences were derived from whole blood, sampled in connection with sensitization to the hapten diphenylcyclopropenone (DPC). This TCR was sampled from a woman in her sixties with alopecia areata. Some clones in this sample may be carry-over from other donors' samples.

The CDR3 spells CASSFLQGNSYNEQFF. The CDR3 coding sequence is TGTGCCAGCAGCTTCTTACAGGGGAATTCCTACAATGAGCAGTTCTTC. This chain joins TRBV7-9 and TRBJ2-1; 7 bases fit TRBD1. CDR1 and CDR2 from the germline V gene are SEHNR and FQNEAQ (reference sequence). The CDR3 consists of 16 residues. With 3 bases clipped from V and 1 base from J, the junction kept 6 bases outside the gene matches.